The 10 T cell receptor beta chains reported below all come from one sample, sequenced in a study of post-analysis software for immune sequencing data. No antigen has been assigned to these receptors. Unique-molecular-identifier-tagged TCR beta cDNA libraries were used. Each CDR3 protein gets one entry after TCRdb re-called the PCR reads with MiXCR. Of over 700,000 distinct CDR3 sequences listed, roughly 27% are singletons. Study-level findings and limits: Five TRBV segments were significantly more frequent in patients than in controls. TRBV5-6, TRBV5-1 and TRBV20-1 were among these segments.

The sample comprised blood. All receptors derive from a girl aged 10 to 17 with multiple sclerosis.

The chain links TRBV24-1 to TRBJ2-1; the D gene could be TRBD1 or TRBD2 (6 bases each). Deletions cut 5 bases from V and 7 bases from J, with 17 bases between. Germline lookup yields CDR1 KGHDR and CDR2 SFDVKD. CDR3 length: 15 residues. CDR3 nucleotides: TGTGCCACCAGTGCCCCCCGGGGGCAGGGGAATGAGCAGTTCTTC. This gives the protein CATSAPRGQGNEQFF.

This clonotype has a handful of counts. The chain couples TRBV18 to TRBJ2-7, with a tentative D call TRBD1 (6 bases). Deletions cut 6 bases from V and 1 base from J, with 16 bases between. The V gene's germline CDR1 is KGHSH and CDR2 LQKENI. This CDR3 is built from 15 residues. This CDR3 is CASSPRWTESYEQYF. The CDR3 nucleotides are TGTGCCAGCTCCCCCAGGTGGACAGAGTCCTACGAGCAGTACTTC.

This clonotype has just a few counts. The chain recombines TRBV7-9 with TRBJ1-1, with 7 bases lining up with TRBD1. Germline V CDR1 and CDR2: SEHNR, FQNEAQ (reference sequence). This CDR3 has 18 amino acids. With V trimmed by 6 bases and J by 0 bases, 16 bases remained unmatched. CDR3 in amino acids: CASRSARPGQTMNTEAFF. The CDR3 region has the DNA TGTGCCAGCAGATCTGCTAGGCCGGGACAGACTATGAACACTGAAGCTTTCTTT. Together with reference TRBV7-9 and TRBJ1-1, the CDR3 gives the full variable domain: DTGVSQNPRHKITKRGQNVTFRCDPISEHNRLYWYRQTLGQGPEFLTYFQNEAQLEKSRLLSDRFSAERPKGSFSTLEIQRTEQGDSAMYLCASRSARPGQTMNTEAFFGQGTRLTVV.

The chain couples TRBV7-2 to TRBJ2-7; the match to TRBD2 covers 10 bases. The CDR3 totals 16 residues. Germline CDR1 SGHTA, CDR2 FQGNSA. V gave up 2 bases and J gave up 2 bases; unmatched junction bases: 6. The CDR3 here is CASSLSLLAGAYEQYF. CDR3 in DNA: TGTGCCAGCAGCTTAAGTCTCCTAGCGGGAGCCTACGAGCAGTACTTC.

The chain employs TRBV10-3 and TRBJ2-1; D unclear. V gave up 0 bases and J gave up 10 bases, with 10 bases separating them. Germline V CDR1 and CDR2: ENHRY, SYGVKD. The CDR3 consists of 13 residues. The CDR3 DNA is TGTGCCATCAGTGAGTCGAACGGTCAGGAGCAGTTCTTC. It is translated as CAISESNGQEQFF.

For this clonotype: One end of the junction fails to match germline, which may point to a read error. The chain links TRBV12-3 or TRBV12-4 to TRBJ2-4; D ambiguous. With the DNA end fitting TRBJ2-7 better, the J assignment may be wrong. The CDR3 consists of 14 residues. The CDR3 sequence: CTSSLKVPVGEQYF. In DNA, the CDR3 is TGTACCAGCAGTTTAAAGGTTCCGGTAGGCGAGCAGTACTTC.

V is TRBV10-3 and J is TRBJ2-7; unclear D gene. The CDR3 is made up of 13 amino acids. Germline lookup yields CDR1 ENHRY and CDR2 SYGVKD. Trimming removed 8 bases at V and 2 bases at J, with 13 bases between. The CDR3: CAISGQEPYEQYF. CDR3 nucleotides: TGTGCCATCTCCGGGCAGGAGCCCTACGAGCAGTACTTC.

This clonotype was seen more than once but under ten times. V usage is TRBV20-1 and J usage is TRBJ2-5; D not resolved. Between the trimmed V and J ends, which lost 6 bases and 5 bases, there was a span of 10 bases. CDR1 DFQATT and CDR2 SNEGSKA come from the germline V gene (reference sequence). The CDR3 length is 11 residues. CDR3 coding DNA: TGCAGTGCAGCTATGGGGGAGACCCAGTACTTC. This sequence encodes CSAAMGETQYF.

The chain links TRBV12-3 or TRBV12-4 to TRBJ1-1; D perhaps matches TRBD1 (5 bases). The CDR3 runs to 14 residues. The V end was cut by 5 bases, the J end by 4 bases, with 14 bases between. CDR3 coding DNA: TGTGCCAGCAGTCCCCAGGACACTACCACTGAAGCTTTCTTT. Its protein product is CASSPQDTTTEAFF.

This chain connects TRBV13 to TRBJ1-2; 9 nucleotides align to TRBD1. Germline CDR1 PRHDT, CDR2 FYEKMQ (reference sequence). The CDR3 contains 14 residues. The V and J ends lost 7 bases and 8 bases, in that order; junction bases with no gene match: 11. The CDR3 protein is CASNLGQGVSGYTF. The CDR3 DNA sequence: TGTGCCAGCAACTTGGGACAGGGTGTGTCGGGCTACACCTTC.